This TCR beta chain is drawn from a study of beta chain features in type 1 diabetes. Study results and limitations: Fewer insertions but more deletions were seen at VDJ junctions in type 1 diabetes patients. PCR, the amplification step, might favor shorter templates, equally in patients and controls.

This clone has just a few counts. Its target is unknown. Germline V gene sequence: CDR1 MNHEY, CDR2 SVGAGI. The V gene end was trimmed by 5 bases and the J gene end by 3 bases; junction bases not matched to a gene: 4. The CDR3 runs 14 residues. TCRB transcripts that were expressed got sequenced, as all of the isolated RNA had been reverse transcribed. Naive, central memory and regulatory T cell samples averaged roughly 3.8 million reads. The data were produced by immunoSEQ multiplex PCR, yet TCRdb's version contains in-frame clones alone and is incomplete. Among under 450,000 clones listed, about 14% were seen once.

This TCR derives from a man aged 25 to 40 in good health. The sequencing sample was made of naive CD4+ T cells from blood. This rearrangement joins TRBV6-5 to TRBJ2-5, with TRBD2 matching over 9 bases. CDR3 sequence: CASSRSGGKETQYF. The CDR3 bases are TGTGCCAGCAGTCGTAGCGGGGGTAAAGAGACCCAGTACTTC.